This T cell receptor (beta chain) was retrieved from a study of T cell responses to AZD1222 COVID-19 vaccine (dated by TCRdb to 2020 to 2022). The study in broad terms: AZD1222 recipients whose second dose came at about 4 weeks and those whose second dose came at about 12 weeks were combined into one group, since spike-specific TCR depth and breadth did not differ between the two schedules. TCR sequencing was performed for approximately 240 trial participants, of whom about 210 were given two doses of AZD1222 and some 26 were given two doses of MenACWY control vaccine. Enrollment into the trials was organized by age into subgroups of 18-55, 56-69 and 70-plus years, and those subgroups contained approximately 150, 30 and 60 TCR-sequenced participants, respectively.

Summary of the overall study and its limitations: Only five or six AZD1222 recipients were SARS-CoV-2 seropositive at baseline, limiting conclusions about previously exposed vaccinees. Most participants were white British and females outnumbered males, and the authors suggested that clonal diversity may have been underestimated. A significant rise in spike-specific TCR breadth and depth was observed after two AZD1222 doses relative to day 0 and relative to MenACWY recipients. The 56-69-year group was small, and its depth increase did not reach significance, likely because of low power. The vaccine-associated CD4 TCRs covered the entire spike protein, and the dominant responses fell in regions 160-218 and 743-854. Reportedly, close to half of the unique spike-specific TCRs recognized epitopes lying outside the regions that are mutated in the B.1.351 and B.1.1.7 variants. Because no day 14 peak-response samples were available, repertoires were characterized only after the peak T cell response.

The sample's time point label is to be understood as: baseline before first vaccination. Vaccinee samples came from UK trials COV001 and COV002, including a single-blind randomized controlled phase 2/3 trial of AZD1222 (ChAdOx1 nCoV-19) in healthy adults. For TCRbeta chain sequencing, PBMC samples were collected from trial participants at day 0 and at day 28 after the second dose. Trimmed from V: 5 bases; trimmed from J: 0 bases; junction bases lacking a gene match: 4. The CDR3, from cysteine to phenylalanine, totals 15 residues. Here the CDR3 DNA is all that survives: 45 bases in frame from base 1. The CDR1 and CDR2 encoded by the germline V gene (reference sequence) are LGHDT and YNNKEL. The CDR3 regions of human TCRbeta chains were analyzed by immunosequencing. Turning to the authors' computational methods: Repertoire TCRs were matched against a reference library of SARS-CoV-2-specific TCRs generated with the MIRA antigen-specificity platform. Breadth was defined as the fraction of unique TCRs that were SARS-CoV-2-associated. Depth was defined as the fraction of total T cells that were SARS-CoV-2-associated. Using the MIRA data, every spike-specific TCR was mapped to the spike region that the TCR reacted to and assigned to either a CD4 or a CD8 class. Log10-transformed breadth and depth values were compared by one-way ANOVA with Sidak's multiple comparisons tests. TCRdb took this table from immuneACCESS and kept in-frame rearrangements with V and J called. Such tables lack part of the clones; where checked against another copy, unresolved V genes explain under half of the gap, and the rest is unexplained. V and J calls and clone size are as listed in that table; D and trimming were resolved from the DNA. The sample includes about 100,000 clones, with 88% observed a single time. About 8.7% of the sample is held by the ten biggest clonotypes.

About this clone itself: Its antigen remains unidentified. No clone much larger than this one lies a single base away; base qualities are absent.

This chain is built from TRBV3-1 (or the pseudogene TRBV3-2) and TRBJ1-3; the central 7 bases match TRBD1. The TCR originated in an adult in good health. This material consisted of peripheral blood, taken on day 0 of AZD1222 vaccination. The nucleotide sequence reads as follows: TGTGCCAGCAGCTTGGGACAGATCTCTGGAAACACCATATATTTT. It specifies CASSLGQISGNTIYF.